This entry describes one TCR beta chain. Using immunoSEQ multiplex PCR, the repertoire was profiled, and TCRdb retains in-frame clones only, with some absent. Found here are about 150,000 clones, about 89% of them singletons; the top ten hold approximately 2.9%. Germline CDR1 is SGHAT and CDR2 is FQNNGV. With V trimmed by 5 bases and J by 0 bases, 2 bases remained unmatched. The CDR3 totals 15 residues. These data belong to a study of blood T cell repertoires in COVID-19. The receptor comes from a man aged 55 to 70 with acute or convalescent COVID-19. V is TRBV11-2 and J is TRBJ2-2; TRBD1 matches at 8 bases. The sequencing input was peripheral blood. The CDR3 DNA follows: TGTGCCAGCAGCAGGGGACAGGCGAACACCGGGGAGCTGTTTTTT. Its protein is CASSRGQANTGELFF.